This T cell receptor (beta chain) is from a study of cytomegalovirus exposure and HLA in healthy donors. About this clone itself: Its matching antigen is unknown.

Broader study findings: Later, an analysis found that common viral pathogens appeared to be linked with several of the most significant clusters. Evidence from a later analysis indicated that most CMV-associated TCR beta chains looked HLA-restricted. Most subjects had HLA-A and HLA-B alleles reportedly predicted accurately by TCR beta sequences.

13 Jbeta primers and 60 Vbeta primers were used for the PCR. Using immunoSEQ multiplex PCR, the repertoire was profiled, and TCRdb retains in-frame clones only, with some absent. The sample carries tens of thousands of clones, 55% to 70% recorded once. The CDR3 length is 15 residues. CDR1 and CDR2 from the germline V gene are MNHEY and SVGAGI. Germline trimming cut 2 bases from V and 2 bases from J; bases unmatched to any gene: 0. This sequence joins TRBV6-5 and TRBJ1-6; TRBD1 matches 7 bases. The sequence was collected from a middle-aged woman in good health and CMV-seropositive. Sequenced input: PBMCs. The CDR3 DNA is TGTGCCAGCAGTTACGGGACAGCCTATAATTCACCCCTCCACTTT. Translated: CASSYGTAYNSPLHF.